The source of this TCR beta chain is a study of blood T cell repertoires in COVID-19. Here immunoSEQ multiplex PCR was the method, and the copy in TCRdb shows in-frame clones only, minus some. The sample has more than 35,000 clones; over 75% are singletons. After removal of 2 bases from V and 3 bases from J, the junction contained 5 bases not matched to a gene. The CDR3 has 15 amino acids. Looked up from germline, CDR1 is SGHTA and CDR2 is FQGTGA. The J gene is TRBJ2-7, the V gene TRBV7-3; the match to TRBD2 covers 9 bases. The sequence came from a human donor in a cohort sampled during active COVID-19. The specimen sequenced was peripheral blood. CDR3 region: CASSLASGAYYEQYF. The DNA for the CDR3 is TGTGCCAGCAGCTTAGCTAGCGGGGCCTACTACGAGCAGTACTTC. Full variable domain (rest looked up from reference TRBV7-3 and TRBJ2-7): GAGVSQTPSNKVTEKGKYVELRCDPISGHTALYWYRQSLGQGPEFLIYFQGTGAADDSGLPNDRFFAVRPEGSVSTLKIQRTERGDSAVYLCASSLASGAYYEQYFGPGTRLTVT.